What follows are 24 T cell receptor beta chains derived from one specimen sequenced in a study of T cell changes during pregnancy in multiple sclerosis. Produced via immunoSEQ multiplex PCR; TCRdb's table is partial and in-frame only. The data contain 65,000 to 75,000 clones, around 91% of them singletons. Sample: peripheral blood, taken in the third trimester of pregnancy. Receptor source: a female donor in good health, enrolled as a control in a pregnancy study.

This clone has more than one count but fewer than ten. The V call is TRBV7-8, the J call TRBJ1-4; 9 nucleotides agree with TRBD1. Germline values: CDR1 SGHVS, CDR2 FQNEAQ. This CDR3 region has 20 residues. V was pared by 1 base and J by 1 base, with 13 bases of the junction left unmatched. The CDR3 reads CASSLERRDRGYLTNEKLFF. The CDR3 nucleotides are TGTGCCAGCAGCTTAGAAAGACGCGACAGGGGGTATTTAACTAATGAAAAACTGTTTTTT.

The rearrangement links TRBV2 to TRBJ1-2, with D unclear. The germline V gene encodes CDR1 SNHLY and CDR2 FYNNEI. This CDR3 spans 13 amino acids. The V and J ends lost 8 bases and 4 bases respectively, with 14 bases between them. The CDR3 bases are TGTGCCAGCGCCCAGGATTCCTTCTATGGCTACACCTTC. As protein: CASAQDSFYGYTF.

The CDR3 loop is CATSRDQNYEQYF. DNA for the CDR3: TGTGCCACCAGCAGAGATCAAAATTACGAGCAGTACTTC. J is TRBJ2-7 and V is TRBV15; D unresolved. This CDR3 contains 13 residues. Trimming left V 0 bases short and J 4 bases short, with 7 bases between. CDR1 and CDR2 from the germline V gene are LNHNV and YYDKDF (reference sequence).

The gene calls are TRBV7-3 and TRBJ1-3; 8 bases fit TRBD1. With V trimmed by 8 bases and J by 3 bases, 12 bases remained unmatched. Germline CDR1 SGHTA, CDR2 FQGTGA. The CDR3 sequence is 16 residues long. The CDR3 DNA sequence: TGTGCCAGCTTCAGGGGGCCGACTGCGGGTGGAAACACCATATATTTT. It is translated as CASFRGPTAGGNTIYF.

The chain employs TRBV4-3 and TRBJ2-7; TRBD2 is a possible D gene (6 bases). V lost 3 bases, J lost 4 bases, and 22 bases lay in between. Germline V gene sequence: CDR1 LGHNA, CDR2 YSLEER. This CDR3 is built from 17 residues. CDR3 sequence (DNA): TGCGCCAGCAGCCAGTACCCCACGGGGGTAGGCCTTTACGAGCAGTACTTC. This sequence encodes CASSQYPTGVGLYEQYF.

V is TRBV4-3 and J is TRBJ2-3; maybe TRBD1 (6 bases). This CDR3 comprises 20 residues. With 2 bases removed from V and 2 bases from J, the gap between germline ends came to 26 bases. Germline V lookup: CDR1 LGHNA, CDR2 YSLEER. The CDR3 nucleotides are TGCGCCAGCAGCCAACCCCGGGACACCCATCCTCTAGCCATCACAGATACGCAGTATTTT. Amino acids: CASSQPRDTHPLAITDTQYF.

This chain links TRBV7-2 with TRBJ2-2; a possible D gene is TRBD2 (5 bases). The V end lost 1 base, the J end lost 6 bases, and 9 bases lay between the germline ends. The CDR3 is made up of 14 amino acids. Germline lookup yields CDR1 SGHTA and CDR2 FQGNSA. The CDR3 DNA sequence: TGTGCCAGCAGCTTAGGGTCGGGGTCCGGGGAGCTGTTTTTT. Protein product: CASSLGSGSGELFF.

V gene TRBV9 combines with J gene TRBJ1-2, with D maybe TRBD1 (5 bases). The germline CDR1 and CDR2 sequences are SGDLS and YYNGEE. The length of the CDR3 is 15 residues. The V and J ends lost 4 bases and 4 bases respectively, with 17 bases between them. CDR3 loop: CASSLRQGQGYGYTF. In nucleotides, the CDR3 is TGTGCCAGCAGCTTGCGGCAGGGTCAGGGCTATGGCTACACCTTC. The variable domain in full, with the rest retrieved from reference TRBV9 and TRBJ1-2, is DSGVTQTPKHLITATGQRVTLRCSPRSGDLSVYWYQQSLDQGLQFLIQYYNGEERAKGNILERFSAQQFPDLHSELNLSSLELGDSALYFCASSLRQGQGYGYTFGSGTRLTVV.

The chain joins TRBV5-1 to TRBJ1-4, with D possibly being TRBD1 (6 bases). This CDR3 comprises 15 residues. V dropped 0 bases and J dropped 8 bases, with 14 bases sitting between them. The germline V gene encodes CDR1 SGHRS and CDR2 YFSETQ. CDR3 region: CASSLAQGRWEKLFF. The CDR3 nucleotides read TGCGCCAGCAGCTTGGCACAGGGTCGGTGGGAAAAACTGTTTTTT. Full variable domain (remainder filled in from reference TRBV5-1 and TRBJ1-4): KAGVTQTPRYLIKTRGQQVTLSCSPISGHRSVSWYQQTPGQGLQFLFEYFSETQRNKGNFPGRFSGRQFSNSRSEMNVSTLELGDSALYLCASSLAQGRWEKLFFGSGTQLSVL.

CDR3 DNA: TGTGCCAGCAGTGACAGGGGGCACAATCAGCCCCAGCATTTT. It codes for CASSDRGHNQPQHF. The chain is built from TRBV6-1 and TRBJ1-5; 8 nucleotides line up with TRBD1. V gave up 3 bases and J gave up 3 bases; unmatched junction bases: 1. The germline V gene has CDR1 MNHNS and CDR2 SASEGT. This CDR3 is built from 14 residues.

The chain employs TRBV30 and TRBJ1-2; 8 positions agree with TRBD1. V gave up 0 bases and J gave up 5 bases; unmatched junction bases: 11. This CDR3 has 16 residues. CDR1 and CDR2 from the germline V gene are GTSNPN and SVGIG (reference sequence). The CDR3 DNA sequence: TGTGCCTGGAGTGTACGTCAACAGGGGGTAGCTTATGGCTACACCTTC. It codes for CAWSVRQQGVAYGYTF. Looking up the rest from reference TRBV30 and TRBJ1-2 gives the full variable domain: SQTIHQWPATLVQPVGSPLSLECTVEGTSNPNLYWYRQAAGRGLQLLFYSVGIGQISSEVPQNLSASRPQDRQFILSSKKLLLSDSGFYLCAWSVRQQGVAYGYTFGSGTRLTVV.

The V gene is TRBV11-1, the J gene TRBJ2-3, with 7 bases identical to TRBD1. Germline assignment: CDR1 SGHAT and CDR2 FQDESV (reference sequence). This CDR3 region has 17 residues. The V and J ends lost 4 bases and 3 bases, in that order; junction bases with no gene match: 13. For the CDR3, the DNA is TGTGCCAGCAGCTCGTTTTTGCCGGGACAGCCGACAGATACGCAGTATTTT. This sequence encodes CASSSFLPGQPTDTQYF.

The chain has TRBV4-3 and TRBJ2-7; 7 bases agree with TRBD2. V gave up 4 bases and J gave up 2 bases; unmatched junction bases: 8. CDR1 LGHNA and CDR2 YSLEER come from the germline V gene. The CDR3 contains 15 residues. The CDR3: CASSPQAGETYEQYF. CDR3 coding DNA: TGCGCCAGCAGCCCCCAGGCGGGAGAGACCTACGAGCAGTACTTC.

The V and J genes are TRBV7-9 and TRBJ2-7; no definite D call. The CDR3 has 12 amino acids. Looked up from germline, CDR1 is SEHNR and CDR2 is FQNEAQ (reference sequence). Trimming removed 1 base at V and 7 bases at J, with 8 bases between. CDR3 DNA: TGTGCCAGCAGCTTAGTACAAGAAGAGCAGTACTTC. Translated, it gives CASSLVQEEQYF.

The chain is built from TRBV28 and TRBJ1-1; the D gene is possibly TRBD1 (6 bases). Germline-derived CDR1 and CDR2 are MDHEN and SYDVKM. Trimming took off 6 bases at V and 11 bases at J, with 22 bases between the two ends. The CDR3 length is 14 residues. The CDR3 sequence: CASSPTDRKQWAFF. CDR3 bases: TGTGCCAGCAGCCCCACGGACAGAAAGCAATGGGCTTTCTTT.

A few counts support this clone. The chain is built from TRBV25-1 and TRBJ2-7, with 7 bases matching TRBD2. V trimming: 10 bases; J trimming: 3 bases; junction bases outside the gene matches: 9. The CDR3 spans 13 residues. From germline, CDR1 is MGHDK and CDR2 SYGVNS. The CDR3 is CATETGGGYEQYF. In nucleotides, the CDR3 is TGTGCCACCGAAACGGGAGGAGGCTACGAGCAGTACTTC.

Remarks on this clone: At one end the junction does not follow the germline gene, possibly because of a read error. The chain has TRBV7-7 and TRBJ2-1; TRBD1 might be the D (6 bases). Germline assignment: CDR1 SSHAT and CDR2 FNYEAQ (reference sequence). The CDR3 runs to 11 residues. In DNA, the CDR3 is TGTGCTAGCAGCGAGGGGGTAGAGCAGTTCTTC. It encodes CASSEGVEQFF.

This chain's CDR3 is CASSLQRRNEQFF. In nucleotides, the CDR3 is TGTGCCAGCAGTTTACAGCGGCGCAATGAGCAGTTCTTC. The V and J genes are TRBV27 and TRBJ2-1; perhaps TRBD2 as D (5 bases). CDR1 and CDR2 from the germline V gene are MNHEY and SMNVEV (reference sequence). V lost 2 bases, J lost 6 bases, and 8 bases lay in between. The CDR3 totals 13 residues.

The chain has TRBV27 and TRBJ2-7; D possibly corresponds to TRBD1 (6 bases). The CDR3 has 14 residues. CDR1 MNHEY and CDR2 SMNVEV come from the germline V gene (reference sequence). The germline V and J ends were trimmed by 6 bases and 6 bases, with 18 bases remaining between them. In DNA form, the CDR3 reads TGTGCCAGCAGAATGGGACATCAGCACACCGAGCAGTACTTC. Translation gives CASRMGHQHTEQYF.

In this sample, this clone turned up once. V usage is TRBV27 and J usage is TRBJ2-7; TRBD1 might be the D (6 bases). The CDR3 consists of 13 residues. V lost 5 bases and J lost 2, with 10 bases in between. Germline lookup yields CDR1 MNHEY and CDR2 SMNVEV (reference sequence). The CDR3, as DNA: TGTGCCAGCAGTGACCAGGGGCCCTACGAGCAGTACTTC. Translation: CASSDQGPYEQYF.

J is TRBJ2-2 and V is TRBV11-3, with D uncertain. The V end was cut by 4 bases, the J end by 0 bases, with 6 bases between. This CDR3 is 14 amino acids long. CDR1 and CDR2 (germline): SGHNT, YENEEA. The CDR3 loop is CASSSIPNTGELFF. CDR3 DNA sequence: TGTGCCAGCAGCTCCATTCCGAACACCGGGGAGCTGTTTTTT.

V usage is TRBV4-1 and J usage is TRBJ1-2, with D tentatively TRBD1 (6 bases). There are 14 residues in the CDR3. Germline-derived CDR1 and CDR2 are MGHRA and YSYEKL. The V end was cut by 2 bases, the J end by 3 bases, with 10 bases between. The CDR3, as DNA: TGCGCCAGCAGCCAACCACAGGGATACTATGGCTACACCTTC. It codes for CASSQPQGYYGYTF.

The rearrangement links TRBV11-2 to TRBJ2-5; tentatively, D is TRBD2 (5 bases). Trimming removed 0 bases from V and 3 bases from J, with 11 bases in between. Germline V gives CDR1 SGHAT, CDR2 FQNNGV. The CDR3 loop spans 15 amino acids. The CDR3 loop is CASSLDRGRKETQYF. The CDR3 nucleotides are TGTGCCAGCAGCTTAGATCGGGGAAGGAAAGAGACCCAGTACTTC. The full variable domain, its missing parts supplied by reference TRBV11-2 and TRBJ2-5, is EAGVAQSPRYKIIEKRQSVAFWCNPISGHATLYWYQQILGQGPKLLIQFQNNGVVDDSQLPKDRFSAERLKGVDSTLKIQPAKLEDSAVYLCASSLDRGRKETQYFGPGTRLLVL.

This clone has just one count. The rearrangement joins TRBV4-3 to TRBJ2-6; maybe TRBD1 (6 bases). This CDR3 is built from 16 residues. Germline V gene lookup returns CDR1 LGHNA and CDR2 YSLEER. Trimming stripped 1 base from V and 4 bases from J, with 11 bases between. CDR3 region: CASSQAAGAGANVLTF. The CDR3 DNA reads TGCGCCAGCAGCCAAGCCGCAGGGGCCGGGGCCAACGTCCTGACTTTC.